This TCR beta chain is drawn from a study of blood T cell repertoires in COVID-19. For the study at large: The samples span acute and convalescent COVID-19 from the United States, Italy and Spain. From T cells, B-cell-depleted T cells, or PBMCs came the material, which was cDNA or gDNA.

Source study methods: Nucleated cell counts were estimated from reference gene primer amplification. This table comes from immunoSEQ multiplex PCR, and its TCRdb copy is limited to in-frame clones, with some not included. V, J and clone size derive from that table, while D and trimming were established from the DNA sequence. The data hold fewer than 200,000 clones, with roughly 80% observed a single time. One Seattle source followed patients from active infection through their disease course. The CDR3 spans 16 residues. V trimming: 3 bases; J trimming: 0 bases; junction bases outside the gene matches: 3. Germline V lookup: CDR1 LNHDA, CDR2 SQIVND (reference sequence).

The specimen sequenced was peripheral blood. The sequence came from an elderly woman with COVID-19, enrolled during active disease. V usage is TRBV19 and J usage is TRBJ1-5, with 9 bases that match TRBD1. CDR3 amino acids: CASSIGTGNSNQPQHF. CDR3 nucleotides: TGTGCCAGTAGTATTGGGACAGGGAATAGCAATCAGCCCCAGCATTTT.